These 31 T cell receptor beta chains originate from one sample sequenced in a study of T cell changes during pregnancy in multiple sclerosis. Profiled with immunoSEQ multiplex PCR; TCRdb holds only in-frame clones, not every one. Here the sample spans more than 90,000 clones, 85% to 95% being singletons. Sample: peripheral blood, taken after pregnancy. The receptors here all came from a female donor with multiple sclerosis, enrolled in a pregnancy study.

The rearrangement joins TRBV6-5 to TRBJ1-6; the D is unclear. V was shortened by 8 bases and J by 13 bases, with 18 bases between the two germline ends. The CDR3 extends over 13 amino acids. Germline V CDR1 and CDR2: MNHEY, SVGAGI. The chain's CDR3 is CASESQSRGPLHF. CDR3 coding DNA: TGTGCCAGCGAGTCACAGTCAAGAGGGCCCCTCCACTTT.

The chain uses TRBV7-2 and TRBJ1-6, with TRBD1 as a possible D gene (5 bases). V was cut by 1 base and J by 7 bases, with 5 bases left in between. This CDR3 region has 13 residues. Germline CDR1 and CDR2: SGHTA and FQGNSA. The DNA for the CDR3 is TGTGCCAGCAGCTTAGAGGGGAATTCACCCCTCCACTTT. Its protein is CASSLEGNSPLHF.

This sequence joins TRBV27 and TRBJ2-7, with 8 bases identical to TRBD2. Germline CDR1 and CDR2: MNHEY and SMNVEV (reference sequence). V trimming: 3 bases; J trimming: 0 bases; junction bases outside the gene matches: 7. This CDR3 spans 16 amino acids. The CDR3 region is CASSLVTGGSSYEQYF. As DNA, the CDR3 is TGTGCCAGCAGTTTGGTCACGGGGGGGAGCTCCTACGAGCAGTACTTC.

The chain joins TRBV27 to TRBJ1-1; D unresolved. Between the trimmed V and J ends, which lost 5 bases and 7 bases, there was a span of 5 bases. Germline loops: CDR1 MNHEY, CDR2 SMNVEV (reference sequence). CDR3 length: 10 residues. The CDR3 sequence: CASSAGEAFF. The CDR3 DNA sequence: TGTGCCAGCAGTGCCGGTGAAGCTTTCTTT.

This clone was seen repeatedly, ten times or more. The gene calls are TRBV19 and TRBJ1-1, with D maybe TRBD1 (5 bases). The germline gives CDR1 LNHDA, CDR2 SQIVND (reference sequence). With 7 bases removed from V and 3 bases from J, the gap between germline ends came to 21 bases. The CDR3 is made up of 16 amino acids. Here the CDR3 reads CASTWAGVGTYTEAFF. The CDR3 nucleotides read TGTGCCAGTACCTGGGCGGGTGTGGGGACTTACACTGAAGCTTTCTTT.

The rearrangement joins TRBV27 to TRBJ2-7; D gene unclear. Germline V gene sequence: CDR1 MNHEY, CDR2 SMNVEV (reference sequence). V was shortened by 4 bases and J by 0 bases, with 4 bases between the two germline ends. The CDR3 spans 12 residues. In DNA, the CDR3 is TGTGCCAGCAGTTACAGCTCCTACGAGCAGTACTTC. Its protein is CASSYSSYEQYF.

The rearrangement joins TRBV7-8 to TRBJ2-7; D not certain. CDR1 is SGHVS and CDR2 is FQNEAQ in the germline V gene. V dropped 5 bases and J dropped 1 base, with 12 bases sitting between them. The CDR3 has 14 residues. CDR3 in DNA: TGTGCCAGCAGCAGATTGACTTCTTCCTACGAGCAGTACTTC. Its translation is CASSRLTSSYEQYF.

V and J are TRBV16 and TRBJ2-1; D perhaps matches TRBD2 (6 bases). The CDR3 runs to 15 residues. V lost 2 bases, J lost 4 bases, and 12 bases lay in between. The germline CDR1 and CDR2 sequences are KGHSY and FQNENV. The CDR3, as DNA: TGTGCCAGCAGCCAAGGGACTCTCGGATACAATGAGCAGTTCTTC. Translated: CASSQGTLGYNEQFF. The full variable domain, with the rest looked up from reference TRBV16 and TRBJ2-1, is GEEVAQTPKHLVRGEGQKAKLYCAPIKGHSYVFWYQQVLKNEFKFLISFQNENVFDETGMPKERFSAKCLPNSPCSLEIQATKLEDSAVYFCASSQGTLGYNEQFFGPGTRLTVL.

The CDR3 DNA sequence: TGCGCCAGCAGCGGGAGGACTAGCGGGAGAACGAATGAGCAGTTCTTC. As protein: CASSGRTSGRTNEQFF. This chain uses TRBV5-1 with TRBJ2-1; 13 bases map to TRBD2. The CDR3 is 16 amino acids. J gave up 7 bases and V 4 bases, and 8 bases lay outside the gene matches. CDR1 SGHRS and CDR2 YFSETQ come from the germline V gene.

This sequence joins TRBV19 and TRBJ2-2; D might be TRBD2 (6 bases). The CDR3 contains 15 residues. The germline V and J ends were trimmed by 10 bases and 2 bases, with 17 bases remaining between them. From germline, CDR1 is LNHDA and CDR2 SQIVND (reference sequence). CDR3 sequence: CATLPGEKNTGELFF. In DNA, the CDR3 is TGTGCCACATTACCGGGAGAAAAAAACACCGGGGAGCTGTTTTTT.

The rearrangement joins TRBV5-1 to TRBJ1-6; D perhaps matches TRBD1 (6 bases). The CDR3 consists of 15 residues. Germline V gives CDR1 SGHRS, CDR2 YFSETQ. The V end was cut by 4 bases, the J end by 7 bases, with 15 bases between. The CDR3 reads CASSPSRQGNSPLHF. In DNA form, the CDR3 reads TGCGCCAGCAGCCCATCAAGGCAGGGGAATTCACCCCTCCACTTT.

V usage is TRBV5-1 and J usage is TRBJ2-2, with no clear D. Germline V gene data show CDR1 as SGHRS and CDR2 as YFSETQ. V was cut by 0 bases and J by 5 bases, with 5 bases left in between. The CDR3 is 13 amino acids. The CDR3 reads CASSLALTGELFF. The CDR3 coding sequence is TGCGCCAGCAGCTTGGCCTTAACCGGGGAGCTGTTTTTT.

The CDR3: CASSDETVPDTQYF. The CDR3 DNA sequence: TGTGCCAGCTCAGATGAAACGGTTCCGGATACGCAGTATTTT. V is TRBV18 and J is TRBJ2-3; D uncertain. The germline V and J ends were trimmed by 5 bases and 6 bases, with 15 bases remaining between them. CDR1 KGHSH and CDR2 LQKENI come from the germline V gene. The CDR3 runs to 14 residues.

This chain uses TRBV7-8 with TRBJ2-7; no definite D call. Trimming took off 2 bases at V and 0 bases at J, with 11 bases between the two ends. Germline assignment: CDR1 SGHVS and CDR2 FQNEAQ. CDR3 length equals 15 residues. CDR3 DNA sequence: TGTGCCAGCAGCTTAAATGCGGCCGTCTCCTACGAGCAGTACTTC. Translation gives CASSLNAAVSYEQYF.

This chain connects TRBV5-6 to TRBJ1-1, with TRBD1 as a possible D gene (5 bases). Germline values: CDR1 SGHDT, CDR2 YYEEEE. Trimming took 2 bases from V and 6 from J, leaving 11 bases between them. The CDR3 consists of 13 residues. CDR3 region: CASSFDRKAEAFF. CDR3 DNA sequence: TGTGCCAGCAGCTTCGACAGAAAGGCTGAAGCTTTCTTT.

The V call is TRBV30, the J call TRBJ2-5; 7 positions agree with TRBD1. CDR1 and CDR2 (germline): GTSNPN, SVGIG (reference sequence). CDR3 length: 15 amino acids. After removal of 2 bases from V and 4 bases from J, the junction contained 10 bases not matched to a gene. CDR3 residues: CAWSFLTGERETQYF. The CDR3 DNA follows: TGTGCCTGGAGTTTCCTTACAGGGGAAAGAGAGACCCAGTACTTC.

The gene calls are TRBV6-1 and TRBJ1-1; D possibly corresponds to TRBD1 (5 bases). V was shortened by 3 bases and J by 4 bases, with 12 bases between the two germline ends. The CDR3 consists of 14 residues. CDR1 and CDR2 from the germline V gene are MNHNS and SASEGT. The CDR3 region has the DNA TGTGCCAGCAGTGACCGGGGGGAGGGCACTGAAGCTTTCTTT. It codes for CASSDRGEGTEAFF.

The genes are TRBV18 and TRBJ1-5; D gene uncertain. This CDR3 contains 15 residues. Deletions cut 5 bases from V and 1 base from J, with 12 bases between. The germline CDR1 and CDR2 sequences are KGHSH and LQKENI. Here the CDR3 reads CASSVQEESNQPQHF. The CDR3 coding sequence is TGTGCCAGCTCAGTCCAGGAGGAAAGCAATCAGCCCCAGCATTTT.

V usage is TRBV7-9 and J usage is TRBJ1-1; TRBD1 agrees at 9 bases. CDR3 size: 15 residues. In germline, CDR1 is SEHNR, CDR2 FQNEAQ (reference sequence). The V and J ends lost 5 bases and 3 bases, in that order; junction bases with no gene match: 7. DNA for the CDR3: TGTGCCAGCAGCCCCCCGGACAGGGGATACACTGAAGCTTTCTTT. It yields the protein CASSPPDRGYTEAFF. Full variable domain (rest looked up from reference TRBV7-9 and TRBJ1-1): DTGVSQNPRHKITKRGQNVTFRCDPISEHNRLYWYRQTLGQGPEFLTYFQNEAQLEKSRLLSDRFSAERPKGSFSTLEIQRTEQGDSAMYLCASSPPDRGYTEAFFGQGTRLTVV.

In this sample, this clone turned up once. The chain carries TRBV19 and TRBJ2-7; TRBD1 might be the D (5 bases). Germline V gene data show CDR1 as LNHDA and CDR2 as SQIVND (reference sequence). The V end was cut by 3 bases, the J end by 3 bases, with 15 bases between. CDR3 length: 15 amino acids. CDR3 DNA: TGTGCCAGTAGTATTTCCAGGGCGCTTAACTACGAGCAGTACTTC. As protein: CASSISRALNYEQYF. Full variable domain (remainder filled in from reference TRBV19 and TRBJ2-7): DGGITQSPKYLFRKEGQNVTLSCEQNLNHDAMYWYRQDPGQGLRLIYYSQIVNDFQKGDIAEGYSVSREKKESFPLTVTSAQKNPTAFYLCASSISRALNYEQYFGPGTRLTVT.

The chain recombines TRBV5-1 with TRBJ2-2; TRBD2 agrees at 7 bases. The CDR3 has 16 amino acids. Germline lookup yields CDR1 SGHRS and CDR2 YFSETQ. The junction had 3 bases not matched to a gene; V was cut back by 1 base and J by 0 bases. In DNA, the CDR3 is TGCGCCAGCAGCTTGTTTGGGGGGGCGAACACCGGGGAGCTGTTTTTT. Amino acids: CASSLFGGANTGELFF.

J is TRBJ2-3 and V is TRBV15, with 8 positions matching TRBD1. This CDR3 comprises 17 residues. Germline CDR1 is LNHNV and CDR2 is YYDKDF (reference sequence). The V gene end was trimmed by 0 bases and the J gene end by 2 bases; junction bases not matched to a gene: 7. The chain's CDR3 is CATSRDSWTGTTDTQYF. CDR3 nucleotides: TGTGCCACCAGCAGAGATTCGTGGACAGGGACCACAGATACGCAGTATTTT. The full variable domain, completed using reference TRBV15 and TRBJ2-3, is DAMVIQNPRYQVTQFGKPVTLSCSQTLNHNVMYWYQQKSSQAPKLLFHYYDKDFNNEADTPDNFQSRRPNTSFCFLDIRSPGLGDTAMYLCATSRDSWTGTTDTQYFGPGTRLTVL.

The chain joins TRBV27 to TRBJ1-1, with a tentative D call TRBD1 (5 bases). Germline V gene lookup returns CDR1 MNHEY and CDR2 SMNVEV (reference sequence). The length of the CDR3 is 16 residues. V lost 2 bases to trimming and J lost 0 bases, with 13 bases between them. The CDR3 region has the DNA TGTGCCAGCAGTTTAGTGGGACTTGCGTTGAACACTGAAGCTTTCTTT. This translates into CASSLVGLALNTEAFF.

J is TRBJ1-1 and V is TRBV30; no clear D gene. CDR1 is GTSNPN and CDR2 is SVGIG in the germline V gene (reference sequence). The CDR3 consists of 14 residues. V gave up 1 base and J gave up 8 bases, with 17 bases separating them. In nucleotides, the CDR3 is TGTGCCTGGAGTGAAGGAGTGGCGGTCCACGAAGCTTTCTTT. Translating it yields CAWSEGVAVHEAFF.

This clone was observed once. The chain couples TRBV13 to TRBJ2-3, with 14 nucleotides matching TRBD2. J was trimmed by 6 bases and V by 5 bases; bases with no gene match: 25. This CDR3 is 22 amino acids long. The germline V gene has CDR1 PRHDT and CDR2 FYEKMQ (reference sequence). In DNA form, the CDR3 reads TGTGCCAGCAGCCGATCTTTAATAACAACGGGACTAGCGGGAGAGGTCCCTGATACGCAGTATTTT. Translating gives CASSRSLITTGLAGEVPDTQYF. The full variable domain, rest sourced from reference TRBV13 and TRBJ2-3, is AAGVIQSPRHLIKEKRETATLKCYPIPRHDTVYWYQQGPGQDPQFLISFYEKMQSDKGSIPDRFSAQQFSDYHSELNMSSLELGDSALYFCASSRSLITTGLAGEVPDTQYFGPGTRLTVL.

The rearrangement uses TRBV13 and TRBJ2-3, with a weak D call TRBD1 (6 bases). Per the germline V gene, CDR1 is PRHDT and CDR2 is FYEKMQ (reference sequence). V lost 6 bases to trimming and J lost 1 base, with 8 bases between them. This CDR3 comprises 13 residues. DNA of the CDR3: TGTGCCAGCAGGCCAGGGGGCACAGATACGCAGTATTTT. Translating it yields CASRPGGTDTQYF.

This rearrangement joins TRBV9 to TRBJ1-3; tentative D call: TRBD1 (6 bases). Per the germline V gene, CDR1 is SGDLS and CDR2 is YYNGEE. The germline V and J ends were trimmed by 4 bases and 2 bases, with 13 bases remaining between them. The length of the CDR3 is 15 residues. This CDR3 reads CASSPPQGTGNTIYF. The CDR3 nucleotides read TGTGCCAGCAGCCCTCCCCAGGGGACTGGAAACACCATATATTTT. The complete variable domain, with remaining parts taken from reference TRBV9 and TRBJ1-3, reads DSGVTQTPKHLITATGQRVTLRCSPRSGDLSVYWYQQSLDQGLQFLIQYYNGEERAKGNILERFSAQQFPDLHSELNLSSLELGDSALYFCASSPPQGTGNTIYFGEGSWLTVV.

The chain recombines TRBV7-8 with TRBJ2-7; 7 nucleotides align to TRBD2. Germline CDR1 SGHVS, CDR2 FQNEAQ. The CDR3 is made up of 14 amino acids. With V trimmed by 10 bases and J by 0 bases, 9 bases remained unmatched. CDR3 amino acids: CATSLAPSSYEQYF. In nucleotides, the CDR3 is TGTGCCACCTCACTAGCGCCCAGCTCCTACGAGCAGTACTTC.

This clone was counted a single time. This chain uses TRBV5-1 with TRBJ1-1; D call uncertain. Per the germline V gene, CDR1 is SGHRS and CDR2 is YFSETQ. Trimming stripped 4 bases from V and 3 bases from J, with 4 bases between. The CDR3 covers 11 residues. CDR3 loop: CASSEDTEAFF. CDR3 in DNA: TGCGCCAGCAGCGAGGACACTGAAGCTTTCTTT.

This clone was found once. The V and J genes are TRBV2 and TRBJ2-5; 7 positions match TRBD1. Germline CDR1 and CDR2: SNHLY and FYNNEI. V shed 5 bases, J shed 4 bases, and the junction held 10 bases outside the gene matches. CDR3 size: 15 residues. The CDR3, as DNA: TGTGCCAGCAGTAAACTCGGGACAGAAGGAGAGACCCAGTACTTC. This translates into CASSKLGTEGETQYF. Variable domain in full (rest from reference TRBV2 and TRBJ2-5): EPEVTQTPSHQVTQMGQEVILRCVPISNHLYFYWYRQILGQKVEFLVSFYNNEISEKSEIFDDQFSVERPDGSNFTLKIRSTKLEDSAMYFCASSKLGTEGETQYFGPGTRLLVL.

This chain connects TRBV5-4 to TRBJ1-4, with TRBD1 matching 7 bases. Losses at the gene ends were 0 bases for V and 6 bases for J; bases not matched to a gene: 5. The CDR3 contains 15 residues. Germline CDR1 SGHNT, CDR2 YYREEE (reference sequence). As DNA, the CDR3 is TGTGCCAGCAGCTTGGATTCAGGGGGGTATGAAAAACTGTTTTTT. This encodes CASSLDSGGYEKLFF.